The clone carrying this T cell receptor (beta chain) was observed a few times. Its antigen remains unknown. This sample is drawn from a study of cytomegalovirus exposure and HLA in healthy donors. General study points: From TCR beta sequences, most subjects' HLA-A and HLA-B alleles were reportedly predicted accurately. There were a few CMV-associated chains whose specificity for CMV antigens was confirmed in vitro. The authors listed approximately 150 TCR beta chains as cytomegalovirus-associated. The study carried out a later analysis of TCR beta sequences. It associated some 17,000 of them with specific HLA alleles at a false discovery rate of 0.05.

This CDR3 comprises 14 residues. Trimming took 9 bases from V and 3 from J; bases not matched to a gene: 6. In germline, CDR1 is MNHNS, CDR2 SASEGT. The PCR ran on 60 Vbeta and 13 Jbeta primers. This table comes from immunoSEQ multiplex PCR, and its TCRdb copy is limited to in-frame clones, with some not included. The sample holds fewer than 250,000 clones, over 60% seen once. The rearrangement uses TRBV6-1 and TRBJ2-3; 10 bases fit TRBD1. Sequencing used PBMCs. This TCR was sampled from a woman aged 40 to 55 in good health and CMV-seronegative. CDR3 residues: CASTTGGGTDTQYF. Here the CDR3 DNA reads TGTGCCAGTACGACAGGGGGCGGGACAGATACGCAGTATTTT.